This T cell receptor (beta chain) was observed in a study of shared T cell receptors in the human thymus. The table lists this clone with a count of one. One junction end disagrees with the germline gene, perhaps due to a read error. CDR1 is SGHVS, CDR2 FQNEAQ, per germline. CDR3 size: 15 residues. TCRdb keeps only in-frame clones here, not all; method: immunoSEQ multiplex PCR. The data show roughly 660,000 clones, around 89% seen once. The sample also formed part of further work on human thymus T cells. That source reports: Samples came from healthy Finnish infants during open corrective cardiac surgery. Thymus was obtained from resections taken during corrective heart surgery. Both thymic and peripheral blood repertoires showed apparently biased V and J usage. What related research reported was that thymic repertoires overlapped highly among unrelated individuals.

Material for sequencing was thymocytes. This chain connects TRBV7-8 to TRBJ2-7, with D tentatively TRBD2 (5 bases). The sequence was collected from a boy under two years old with a congenital heart defect. The CDR3 region has the DNA TGTGCCGGCAGCCTAGGACTCCCACTTCGCTACGAGCAGTACTTC. Translated, it gives CAGSLGLPLRYEQYF.